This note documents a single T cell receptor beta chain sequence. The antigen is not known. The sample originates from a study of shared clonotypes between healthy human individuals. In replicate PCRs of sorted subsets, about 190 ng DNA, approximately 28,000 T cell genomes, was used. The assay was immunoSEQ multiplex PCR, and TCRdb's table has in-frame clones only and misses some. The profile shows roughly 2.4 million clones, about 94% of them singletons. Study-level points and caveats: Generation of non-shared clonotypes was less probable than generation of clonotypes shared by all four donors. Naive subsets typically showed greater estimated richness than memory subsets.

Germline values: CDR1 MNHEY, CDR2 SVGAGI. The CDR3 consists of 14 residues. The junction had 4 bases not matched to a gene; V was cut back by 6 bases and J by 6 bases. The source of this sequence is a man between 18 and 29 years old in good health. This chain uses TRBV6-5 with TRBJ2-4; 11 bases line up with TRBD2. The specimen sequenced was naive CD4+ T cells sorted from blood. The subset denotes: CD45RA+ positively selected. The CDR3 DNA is TGTGCCAGCAGCCGGGGACTAGCGGCAAACATTCAGTACTTC. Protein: CASSRGLAANIQYF.